The table lists the clone carrying this T cell receptor (beta chain) with a few counts. TCRdb passed the RT-PCR reads through MiXCR, listing each CDR3 protein once. The sample carries about 700,000 distinct CDR3 sequences, approximately 14% recorded once. The CDR3 sequence is 15 residues long. Trimming took off 0 bases at V and 7 bases at J, with 11 bases between the two ends. The germline CDR1 and CDR2 sequences are SGDLS and YYNGEE. The chain employs TRBV9 and TRBJ1-6; D is uncertain. Sequences were obtained from memory CD4+ T cells from blood. This clonotype originated in a female donor in good health, serving as a healthy control. The CDR3 loop is CASSVDGQANSPLHF. In DNA, the CDR3 is TGTGCCAGCAGCGTAGACGGTCAGGCGAATTCACCCCTCCACTTT.